Listed here are 3 T cell receptor beta chains from one sample, sequenced in a study of CD8+ T cells in alopecia areata. RNA, once extracted, was reverse transcribed into cDNA for use as the sequencing template. The data were produced by immunoSEQ multiplex PCR, yet TCRdb's version contains in-frame clones alone and is incomplete. This sample carries some 120,000 clones, under 65% of them seen once, and the ten largest clones take around 5.7%. Treatment in this sample: oral pan-JAK inhibitor, 5-10 mg twice daily. The starting material was CD4+ T cells sorted from blood, obtained at week 4, from a patient treated with tofacitinib. All receptors come from a human donor with alopecia areata.

The CDR3 protein is CASSWGTDQETQYF. DNA for the CDR3: TGTGCCAGCTCATGGGGGACAGACCAAGAGACCCAGTACTTC. J is TRBJ2-5 and V is TRBV18, with 7 bases lining up with TRBD1. Trimming cost V 5 bases and J 0 bases; bases outside gene matches: 3. Germline CDR1 reads KGHSH; CDR2 reads LQKENI. This CDR3 has 14 amino acids.

The chain is built from TRBV30 and TRBJ2-5, with 9 nucleotides matching TRBD1. The J segment lost 5 bases and the V segment lost 2 bases, leaving 9 bases of the junction unmatched. This CDR3 has 15 residues. Germline values: CDR1 GTSNPN, CDR2 SVGIG (reference sequence). CDR3 in DNA: TGTGCCTGGAGTAGGGGACAGGGCGAGGGGGAGACCCAGTACTTC. It yields the protein CAWSRGQGEGETQYF.

The genes are TRBV30 and TRBJ1-1, with TRBD1 matching over 9 bases. The CDR3 has 11 residues. V dropped 3 bases and J dropped 10; count of bases not matched to a gene: 3. Germline V CDR1 and CDR2: GTSNPN, SVGIG (reference sequence). CDR3 amino acids: CAWSKTGGAFF. For the CDR3, the DNA is TGTGCCTGGAGCAAGACAGGGGGAGCTTTCTTT.